This T cell receptor (beta chain) was recorded in a study of graft-versus-host responses after intestinal transplantation. CDR1 is SGHVS, CDR2 FQNEAQ, per germline. Trimming took 2 bases from V and 0 from J, leaving 8 bases between them. This CDR3 contains 15 residues. Details on this clone: As yet, its antigen is unknown.

TCRdb keeps only in-frame clones here, not all; method: immunoSEQ multiplex PCR. The sample carries about 85,000 clones, 80% to 95% recorded once. V is TRBV7-8 and J is TRBJ2-4, with a possible D match to TRBD2 (6 bases). This TCR was recovered from a human donor who was the organ donor for an intestinal transplant. The sequenced sample was unstimulated CD8+ T cells sorted from spleen or lymph node cells, obtained before transplant. The CDR3 region has the DNA TGTGCCAGCAGCTTATGGCGGGAAGCCAAAAACATTCAGTACTTC. Protein: CASSLWREAKNIQYF.